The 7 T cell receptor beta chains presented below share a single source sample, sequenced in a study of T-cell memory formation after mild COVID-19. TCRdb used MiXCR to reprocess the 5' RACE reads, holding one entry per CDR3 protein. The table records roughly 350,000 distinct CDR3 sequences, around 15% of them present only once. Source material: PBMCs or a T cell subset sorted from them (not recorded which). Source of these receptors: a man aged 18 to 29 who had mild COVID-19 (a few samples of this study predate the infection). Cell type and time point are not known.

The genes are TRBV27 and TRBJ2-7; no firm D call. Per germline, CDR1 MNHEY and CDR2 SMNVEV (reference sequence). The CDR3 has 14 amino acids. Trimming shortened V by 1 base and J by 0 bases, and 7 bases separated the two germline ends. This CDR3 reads CASSLWANSYEQYF. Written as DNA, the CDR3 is TGTGCCAGCAGTTTATGGGCTAACTCCTACGAGCAGTACTTC.

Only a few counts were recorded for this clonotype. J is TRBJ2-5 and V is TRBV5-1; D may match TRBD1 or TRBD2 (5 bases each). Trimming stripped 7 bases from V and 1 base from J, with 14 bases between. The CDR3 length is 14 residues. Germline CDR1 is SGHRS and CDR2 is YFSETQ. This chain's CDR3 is CASRTEGSQETQYF. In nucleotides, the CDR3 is TGCGCCAGCCGGACCGAGGGGAGCCAAGAGACCCAGTACTTC.

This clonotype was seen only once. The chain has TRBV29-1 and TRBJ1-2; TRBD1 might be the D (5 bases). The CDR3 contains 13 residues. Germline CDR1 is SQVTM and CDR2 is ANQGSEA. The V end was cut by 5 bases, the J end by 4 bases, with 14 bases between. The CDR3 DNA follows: TGCAGCGTTATGGGGACGGGGGGCTATGGCTACACCTTC. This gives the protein CSVMGTGGYGYTF.

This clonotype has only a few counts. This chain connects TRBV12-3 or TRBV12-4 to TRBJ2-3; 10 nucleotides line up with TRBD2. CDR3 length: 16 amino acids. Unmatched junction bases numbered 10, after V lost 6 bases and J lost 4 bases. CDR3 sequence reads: CASSLRAGGRSDTQYF. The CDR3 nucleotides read TGTGCCAGCAGCCTCCGAGCGGGGGGGCGCTCAGATACGCAGTATTTT.

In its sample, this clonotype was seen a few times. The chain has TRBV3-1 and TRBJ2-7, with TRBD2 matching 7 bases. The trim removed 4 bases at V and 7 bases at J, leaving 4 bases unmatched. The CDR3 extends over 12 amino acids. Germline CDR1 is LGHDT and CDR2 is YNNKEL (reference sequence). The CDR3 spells CASSPEGGEQYF. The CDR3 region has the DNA TGTGCCAGCAGCCCCGAGGGAGGGGAGCAGTACTTC.

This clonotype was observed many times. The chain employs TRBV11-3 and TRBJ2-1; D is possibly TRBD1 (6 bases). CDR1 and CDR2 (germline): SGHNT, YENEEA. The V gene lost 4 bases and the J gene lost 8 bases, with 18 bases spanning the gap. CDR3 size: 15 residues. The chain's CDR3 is CASSSGQTGWDEQFF. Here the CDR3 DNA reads TGTGCCAGCAGCTCCGGACAGACCGGTTGGGATGAGCAGTTCTTC.

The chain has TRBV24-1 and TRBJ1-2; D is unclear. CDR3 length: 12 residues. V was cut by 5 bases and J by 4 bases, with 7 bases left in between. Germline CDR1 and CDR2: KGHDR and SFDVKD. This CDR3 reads CATSAEAYGYTF. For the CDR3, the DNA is TGTGCCACCAGTGCGGAGGCCTATGGCTACACCTTC.